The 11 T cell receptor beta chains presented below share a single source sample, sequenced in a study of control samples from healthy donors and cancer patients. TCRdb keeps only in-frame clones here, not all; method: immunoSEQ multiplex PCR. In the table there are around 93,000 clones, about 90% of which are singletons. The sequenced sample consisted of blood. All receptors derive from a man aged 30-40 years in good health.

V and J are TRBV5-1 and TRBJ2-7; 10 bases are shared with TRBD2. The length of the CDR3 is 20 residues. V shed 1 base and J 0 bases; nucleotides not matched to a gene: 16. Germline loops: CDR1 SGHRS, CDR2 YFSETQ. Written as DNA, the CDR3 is TGCGCCAGCAGCTTGTGGGGTCGGGGACTAGCGACGTCGAGCTCCTACGAGCAGTACTTC. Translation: CASSLWGRGLATSSSYEQYF.

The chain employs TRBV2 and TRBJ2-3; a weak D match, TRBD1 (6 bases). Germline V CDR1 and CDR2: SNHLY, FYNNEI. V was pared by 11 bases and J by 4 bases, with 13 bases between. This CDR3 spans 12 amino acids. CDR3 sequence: CAGGIVADTQYF. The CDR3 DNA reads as TGTGCCGGGGGCATAGTTGCAGATACGCAGTATTTT.

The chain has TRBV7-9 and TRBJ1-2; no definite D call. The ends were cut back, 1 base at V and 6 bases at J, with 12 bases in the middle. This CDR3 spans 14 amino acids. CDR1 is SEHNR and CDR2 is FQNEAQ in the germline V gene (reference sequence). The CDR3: CASSLGGHVDGYTF. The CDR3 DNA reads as TGTGCCAGCAGCTTAGGAGGGCACGTGGATGGCTACACCTTC.

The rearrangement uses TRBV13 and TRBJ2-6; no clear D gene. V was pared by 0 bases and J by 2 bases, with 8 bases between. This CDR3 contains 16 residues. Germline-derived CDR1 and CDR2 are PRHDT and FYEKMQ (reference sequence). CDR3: CASSLGPGTGANVLTF. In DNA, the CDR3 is TGTGCCAGCAGCTTAGGCCCTGGGACTGGGGCCAACGTCCTGACTTTC.

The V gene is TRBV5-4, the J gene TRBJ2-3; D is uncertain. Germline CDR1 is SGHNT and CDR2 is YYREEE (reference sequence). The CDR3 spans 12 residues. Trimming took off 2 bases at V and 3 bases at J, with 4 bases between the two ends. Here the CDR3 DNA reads TGTGCCAGCAGCTTACTAACAGATACGCAGTATTTT. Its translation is CASSLLTDTQYF. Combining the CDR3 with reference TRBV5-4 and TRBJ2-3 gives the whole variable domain ETGVTQSPTHLIKTRGQQVTLRCSSQSGHNTVSWYQQALGQGPQFIFQYYREEENGRGNFPPRFSGLQFPNYSSELNVNALELDDSALYLCASSLLTDTQYFGPGTRLTVL.

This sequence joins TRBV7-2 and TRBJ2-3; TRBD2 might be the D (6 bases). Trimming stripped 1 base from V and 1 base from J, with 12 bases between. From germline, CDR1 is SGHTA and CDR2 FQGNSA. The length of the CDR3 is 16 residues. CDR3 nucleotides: TGTGCCAGCAGCTTAGGCCCCCAGCGGGGCACAGATACGCAGTATTTT. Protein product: CASSLGPQRGTDTQYF.

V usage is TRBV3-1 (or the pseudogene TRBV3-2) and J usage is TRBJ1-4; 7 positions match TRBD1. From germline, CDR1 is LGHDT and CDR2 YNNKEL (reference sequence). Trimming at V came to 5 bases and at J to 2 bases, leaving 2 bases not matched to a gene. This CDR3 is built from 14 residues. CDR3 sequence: CASSYRGTNEKLFF. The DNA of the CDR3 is TGTGCCAGCAGCTACAGGGGCACTAATGAAAAACTGTTTTTT.

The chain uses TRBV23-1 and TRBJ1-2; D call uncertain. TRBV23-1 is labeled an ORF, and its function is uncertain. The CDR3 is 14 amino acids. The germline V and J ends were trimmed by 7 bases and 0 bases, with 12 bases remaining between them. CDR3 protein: CASNGRTANYGYTF. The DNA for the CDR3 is TGCGCCAGCAACGGAAGGACGGCTAACTATGGCTACACCTTC.

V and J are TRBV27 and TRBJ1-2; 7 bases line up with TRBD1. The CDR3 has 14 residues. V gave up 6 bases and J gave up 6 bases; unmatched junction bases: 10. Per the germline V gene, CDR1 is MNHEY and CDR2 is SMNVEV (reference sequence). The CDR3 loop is CASSPIGGGHGYTF. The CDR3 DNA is TGTGCCAGCAGCCCCATTGGAGGGGGCCATGGCTACACCTTC.

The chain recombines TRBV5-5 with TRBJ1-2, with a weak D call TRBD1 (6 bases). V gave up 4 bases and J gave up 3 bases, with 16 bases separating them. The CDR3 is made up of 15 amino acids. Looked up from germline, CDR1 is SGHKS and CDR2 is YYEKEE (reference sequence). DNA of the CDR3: TGTGCCAGCAGCCTAGGGCCGGGGGCGGACTATGGCTACACCTTC. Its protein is CASSLGPGADYGYTF. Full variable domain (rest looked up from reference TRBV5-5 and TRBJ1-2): DAGVTQSPTHLIKTRGQQVTLRCSPISGHKSVSWYQQVLGQGPQFIFQYYEKEERGRGNFPDRFSARQFPNYSSELNVNALLLGDSALYLCASSLGPGADYGYTFGSGTRLTVV.

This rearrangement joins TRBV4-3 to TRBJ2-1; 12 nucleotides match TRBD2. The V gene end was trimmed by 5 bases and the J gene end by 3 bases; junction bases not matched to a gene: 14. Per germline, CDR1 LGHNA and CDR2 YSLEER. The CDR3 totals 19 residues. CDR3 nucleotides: TGCGCCAGCAGCTCACGGACTAGCGGGACAGACGGAAACTACAATGAGCAGTTCTTC. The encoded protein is CASSSRTSGTDGNYNEQFF.